Shown below are 10 T cell receptor beta chains from a single sample sequenced in a study of blood T cell repertoires in COVID-19. The table came from immunoSEQ multiplex PCR; TCRdb's copy has only in-frame clones and leaves some out. The sample includes about 250,000 clones, 75% to 85% of them seen just once. Specimen: PBMCs or T cells enriched from blood (not recorded which). Every receptor here comes from a woman between 45 and 60 years old with acute COVID-19.

The V call is TRBV5-4, the J call TRBJ1-2, with a tentative D call TRBD1 (6 bases). CDR3 length: 13 residues. The ends were cut back, 4 bases at V and 8 bases at J, with 15 bases in the middle. Germline lookup yields CDR1 SGHNT and CDR2 YYREEE (reference sequence). Here the CDR3 reads CASSLPEDRGYTF. The CDR3 DNA reads TGTGCCAGCAGCCTACCTGAGGACAGAGGCTACACCTTC. Together with reference TRBV5-4 and TRBJ1-2, the CDR3 gives the full variable domain: ETGVTQSPTHLIKTRGQQVTLRCSSQSGHNTVSWYQQALGQGPQFIFQYYREEENGRGNFPPRFSGLQFPNYSSELNVNALELDDSALYLCASSLPEDRGYTFGSGTRLTVV.

The rearrangement links TRBV7-2 to TRBJ1-2; D is perhaps TRBD1 (5 bases). The CDR3 totals 15 residues. The germline CDR1 and CDR2 sequences are SGHTA and FQGNSA. Trimming removed 5 bases from V and 8 bases from J, with 21 bases in between. The chain's CDR3 is CASSIRDSESQGYTF. The CDR3 DNA reads as TGTGCCAGCAGCATCCGGGACTCCGAAAGTCAAGGCTACACCTTC.

This chain joins TRBV12-3 or TRBV12-4 and TRBJ2-1; TRBD2 matches 7 bases. This CDR3 contains 13 residues. The V gene end was trimmed by 8 bases and the J gene end by 2 bases; junction bases not matched to a gene: 3. CDR3 DNA: TGTGCCAGCGCGGGGGTTACCTACAATGAGCAGTTCTTC. Translating it yields CASAGVTYNEQFF.

This clone was counted only a few times. V and J are TRBV7-9 and TRBJ1-2; TRBD1 agrees at 8 bases. This CDR3 contains 16 residues. Germline V gene data show CDR1 as SEHNR and CDR2 as FQNEAQ (reference sequence). V shed 4 bases, J shed 0 bases, and the junction held 7 bases outside the gene matches. The CDR3 region is CASSSHRGKANYGYTF. CDR3 nucleotide sequence: TGTGCCAGCAGCTCCCACAGGGGGAAGGCTAACTATGGCTACACCTTC. Drawing the rest from reference TRBV7-9 and TRBJ1-2, the complete variable domain is DTGVSQNPRHKITKRGQNVTFRCDPISEHNRLYWYRQTLGQGPEFLTYFQNEAQLEKSRLLSDRFSAERPKGSFSTLEIQRTEQGDSAMYLCASSSHRGKANYGYTFGSGTRLTVV.

The rearrangement joins TRBV5-4 to TRBJ2-1; 7 positions match TRBD1. Germline V gene lookup returns CDR1 SGHNT and CDR2 YYREEE (reference sequence). V lost 0 bases to trimming and J lost 1 base; unmatched junction nucleotides: 1. The CDR3 has 15 residues. CDR3 in DNA: TGTGCCAGCAGCTTGGAACAGGGGTCCTACAATGAGCAGTTCTTC. This encodes CASSLEQGSYNEQFF.

V usage is TRBV6-4 and J usage is TRBJ2-7; 7 bases agree with TRBD1. Germline CDR1 reads MRHNA; CDR2 reads SNTAGT. Unmatched junction bases numbered 5, after V lost 0 bases and J lost 0 bases. The CDR3 has 16 amino acids. CDR3 region: CASSDSRDSDSYEQYF. DNA for the CDR3: TGTGCCAGCAGTGACTCGAGGGACAGTGACTCCTACGAGCAGTACTTC.

This rearrangement joins TRBV12-3 or TRBV12-4 to TRBJ1-2, with 7 bases that match TRBD1. V shed 7 bases and J 8 bases; nucleotides not matched to a gene: 10. CDR3 length: 13 residues. The CDR3 DNA is TGTGCCAGCACCCCCGGGCAGGGGGTAGGCTACACCTTC. Protein product: CASTPGQGVGYTF.

The genes are TRBV11-2 and TRBJ1-1; D unclear. The CDR3 consists of 15 residues. The V gene lost 4 bases and the J gene lost 3 bases, with 15 bases spanning the gap. Per germline, CDR1 SGHAT and CDR2 FQNNGV. DNA of the CDR3: TGTGCCAGCAGCTCCGGTGTGAGGCCATACACTGAAGCTTTCTTT. Amino acid sequence: CASSSGVRPYTEAFF. Supplemented by reference TRBV11-2 and TRBJ1-1, the full variable domain reads EAGVAQSPRYKIIEKRQSVAFWCNPISGHATLYWYQQILGQGPKLLIQFQNNGVVDDSQLPKDRFSAERLKGVDSTLKIQPAKLEDSAVYLCASSSGVRPYTEAFFGQGTRLTVV.

This clone appeared a single time. The chain employs TRBV29-1 and TRBJ1-1; tentative D call: TRBD1 (5 bases). The germline V gene encodes CDR1 SQVTM and CDR2 ANQGSEA. The length of the CDR3 is 12 residues. Trimming stripped 7 bases from V and 6 bases from J, with 15 bases between. CDR3 sequence: CSAARDSPEAFF. The CDR3 nucleotides read TGCAGCGCCGCTCGGGACTCTCCTGAAGCTTTCTTT.

V usage is TRBV3-1 (or the pseudogene TRBV3-2) and J usage is TRBJ2-1; 9 bases agree with TRBD2. With V trimmed by 2 bases and J by 5 bases, 7 bases remained unmatched. CDR1 and CDR2 from the germline V gene are LGHDT and YNNKEL (reference sequence). The CDR3 sequence is 16 residues long. The CDR3 protein is CASSQSKTSGHNEQFF. Written as DNA, the CDR3 is TGTGCCAGCAGCCAATCAAAGACTAGCGGACACAATGAGCAGTTCTTC.